These 7 T cell receptor beta chains originate from one sample sequenced in a study of blood T cell repertoires in COVID-19. Measured with immunoSEQ multiplex PCR; TCRdb has only the in-frame clones, and not every one. The data contain about 200,000 clones, roughly 87% of them singletons. Sequenced: PBMCs or T cells enriched from blood (not recorded which). The receptors originated from a woman younger than 45 who had recovered from COVID-19.

This clone showed up just a few times. The chain employs TRBV11-3 and TRBJ1-2; D might be TRBD1 (5 bases). V was cut by 8 bases and J by 4 bases, with 17 bases left in between. The CDR3 sequence is 14 residues long. Germline CDR1 is SGHNT and CDR2 is YENEEA. The CDR3 reads CASGSGGLLYGYTF. CDR3 coding DNA: TGTGCCAGCGGCTCCGGGGGTCTCCTCTATGGCTACACCTTC.

The genes are TRBV11-3 and TRBJ1-2; D gene unclear. Germline V gene sequence: CDR1 SGHNT, CDR2 YENEEA. With 4 bases removed from V and 1 base from J, the gap between germline ends came to 10 bases. The CDR3 runs 14 residues. For the CDR3, the DNA is TGTGCCAGCAGCTCCCGGGGTCGTAACTATGGCTACACCTTC. Encoded protein: CASSSRGRNYGYTF.

The CDR3 loop is CASGVGEQFF. CDR3 DNA sequence: TGTGCCTCCGGGGTGGGTGAGCAGTTCTTC. The genes are TRBV30 and TRBJ2-1; D is possibly TRBD2 (5 bases). Trimming removed 7 bases at V and 9 bases at J, with 10 bases between. CDR3 size: 10 residues. CDR1 and CDR2 from the germline V gene are GTSNPN and SVGIG (reference sequence).

This clone was recorded once. This rearrangement joins TRBV21-1 to TRBJ1-1; TRBD1 reflects the table's D call only, with no check against the DNA. TRBV21-1 is a pseudogene locus. CDR3 length equals 16 residues. In nucleotides, the CDR3 is TGTGCCAGCAGCTCGGGGGACAGGGTGATACTCCTTGAAGCTTTCTTT. Residues: CASSSGDRVILLEAFF.

The J gene is TRBJ1-4, the V gene TRBV7-3; D is unclear. V dropped 5 bases and J dropped 3 bases, with 7 bases sitting between them. The germline V gene encodes CDR1 SGHTA and CDR2 FQGTGA. This CDR3 is built from 13 residues. The CDR3 DNA follows: TGTGCCAGCAGCGTTCGGGCTAATGAAAAACTGTTTTTT. Translation: CASSVRANEKLFF. The whole variable domain, remainder taken from reference TRBV7-3 and TRBJ1-4, is GAGVSQTPSNKVTEKGKYVELRCDPISGHTALYWYRQSLGQGPEFLIYFQGTGAADDSGLPNDRFFAVRPEGSVSTLKIQRTERGDSAVYLCASSVRANEKLFFGSGTQLSVL.

This clone has just one count. The genes are TRBV6-2 or TRBV6-3 and TRBJ1-2, with D perhaps matching TRBD1 (6 bases). V was clipped by 5 bases and J by 4 bases, with 20 bases between them. Per germline, CDR1 MNHEY and CDR2 SVGEGT. CDR3 length: 16 residues. The CDR3: CASSEIPDRSPYGYTF. For the CDR3, the DNA is TGTGCCAGCAGTGAGATCCCCGACAGGTCTCCCTATGGCTACACCTTC.

The rearrangement uses TRBV5-8 and TRBJ1-5, with 9 nucleotides matching TRBD1. The trim removed 0 bases at V and 0 bases at J, leaving 4 bases unmatched. Looked up from germline, CDR1 is SGHTS and CDR2 is YDEGEE. The CDR3 is made up of 17 amino acids. Here the CDR3 reads CASSLATGGYSNQPQHF. The CDR3 nucleotides read TGTGCCAGCAGCTTGGCGACAGGGGGTTATAGCAATCAGCCCCAGCATTTT.